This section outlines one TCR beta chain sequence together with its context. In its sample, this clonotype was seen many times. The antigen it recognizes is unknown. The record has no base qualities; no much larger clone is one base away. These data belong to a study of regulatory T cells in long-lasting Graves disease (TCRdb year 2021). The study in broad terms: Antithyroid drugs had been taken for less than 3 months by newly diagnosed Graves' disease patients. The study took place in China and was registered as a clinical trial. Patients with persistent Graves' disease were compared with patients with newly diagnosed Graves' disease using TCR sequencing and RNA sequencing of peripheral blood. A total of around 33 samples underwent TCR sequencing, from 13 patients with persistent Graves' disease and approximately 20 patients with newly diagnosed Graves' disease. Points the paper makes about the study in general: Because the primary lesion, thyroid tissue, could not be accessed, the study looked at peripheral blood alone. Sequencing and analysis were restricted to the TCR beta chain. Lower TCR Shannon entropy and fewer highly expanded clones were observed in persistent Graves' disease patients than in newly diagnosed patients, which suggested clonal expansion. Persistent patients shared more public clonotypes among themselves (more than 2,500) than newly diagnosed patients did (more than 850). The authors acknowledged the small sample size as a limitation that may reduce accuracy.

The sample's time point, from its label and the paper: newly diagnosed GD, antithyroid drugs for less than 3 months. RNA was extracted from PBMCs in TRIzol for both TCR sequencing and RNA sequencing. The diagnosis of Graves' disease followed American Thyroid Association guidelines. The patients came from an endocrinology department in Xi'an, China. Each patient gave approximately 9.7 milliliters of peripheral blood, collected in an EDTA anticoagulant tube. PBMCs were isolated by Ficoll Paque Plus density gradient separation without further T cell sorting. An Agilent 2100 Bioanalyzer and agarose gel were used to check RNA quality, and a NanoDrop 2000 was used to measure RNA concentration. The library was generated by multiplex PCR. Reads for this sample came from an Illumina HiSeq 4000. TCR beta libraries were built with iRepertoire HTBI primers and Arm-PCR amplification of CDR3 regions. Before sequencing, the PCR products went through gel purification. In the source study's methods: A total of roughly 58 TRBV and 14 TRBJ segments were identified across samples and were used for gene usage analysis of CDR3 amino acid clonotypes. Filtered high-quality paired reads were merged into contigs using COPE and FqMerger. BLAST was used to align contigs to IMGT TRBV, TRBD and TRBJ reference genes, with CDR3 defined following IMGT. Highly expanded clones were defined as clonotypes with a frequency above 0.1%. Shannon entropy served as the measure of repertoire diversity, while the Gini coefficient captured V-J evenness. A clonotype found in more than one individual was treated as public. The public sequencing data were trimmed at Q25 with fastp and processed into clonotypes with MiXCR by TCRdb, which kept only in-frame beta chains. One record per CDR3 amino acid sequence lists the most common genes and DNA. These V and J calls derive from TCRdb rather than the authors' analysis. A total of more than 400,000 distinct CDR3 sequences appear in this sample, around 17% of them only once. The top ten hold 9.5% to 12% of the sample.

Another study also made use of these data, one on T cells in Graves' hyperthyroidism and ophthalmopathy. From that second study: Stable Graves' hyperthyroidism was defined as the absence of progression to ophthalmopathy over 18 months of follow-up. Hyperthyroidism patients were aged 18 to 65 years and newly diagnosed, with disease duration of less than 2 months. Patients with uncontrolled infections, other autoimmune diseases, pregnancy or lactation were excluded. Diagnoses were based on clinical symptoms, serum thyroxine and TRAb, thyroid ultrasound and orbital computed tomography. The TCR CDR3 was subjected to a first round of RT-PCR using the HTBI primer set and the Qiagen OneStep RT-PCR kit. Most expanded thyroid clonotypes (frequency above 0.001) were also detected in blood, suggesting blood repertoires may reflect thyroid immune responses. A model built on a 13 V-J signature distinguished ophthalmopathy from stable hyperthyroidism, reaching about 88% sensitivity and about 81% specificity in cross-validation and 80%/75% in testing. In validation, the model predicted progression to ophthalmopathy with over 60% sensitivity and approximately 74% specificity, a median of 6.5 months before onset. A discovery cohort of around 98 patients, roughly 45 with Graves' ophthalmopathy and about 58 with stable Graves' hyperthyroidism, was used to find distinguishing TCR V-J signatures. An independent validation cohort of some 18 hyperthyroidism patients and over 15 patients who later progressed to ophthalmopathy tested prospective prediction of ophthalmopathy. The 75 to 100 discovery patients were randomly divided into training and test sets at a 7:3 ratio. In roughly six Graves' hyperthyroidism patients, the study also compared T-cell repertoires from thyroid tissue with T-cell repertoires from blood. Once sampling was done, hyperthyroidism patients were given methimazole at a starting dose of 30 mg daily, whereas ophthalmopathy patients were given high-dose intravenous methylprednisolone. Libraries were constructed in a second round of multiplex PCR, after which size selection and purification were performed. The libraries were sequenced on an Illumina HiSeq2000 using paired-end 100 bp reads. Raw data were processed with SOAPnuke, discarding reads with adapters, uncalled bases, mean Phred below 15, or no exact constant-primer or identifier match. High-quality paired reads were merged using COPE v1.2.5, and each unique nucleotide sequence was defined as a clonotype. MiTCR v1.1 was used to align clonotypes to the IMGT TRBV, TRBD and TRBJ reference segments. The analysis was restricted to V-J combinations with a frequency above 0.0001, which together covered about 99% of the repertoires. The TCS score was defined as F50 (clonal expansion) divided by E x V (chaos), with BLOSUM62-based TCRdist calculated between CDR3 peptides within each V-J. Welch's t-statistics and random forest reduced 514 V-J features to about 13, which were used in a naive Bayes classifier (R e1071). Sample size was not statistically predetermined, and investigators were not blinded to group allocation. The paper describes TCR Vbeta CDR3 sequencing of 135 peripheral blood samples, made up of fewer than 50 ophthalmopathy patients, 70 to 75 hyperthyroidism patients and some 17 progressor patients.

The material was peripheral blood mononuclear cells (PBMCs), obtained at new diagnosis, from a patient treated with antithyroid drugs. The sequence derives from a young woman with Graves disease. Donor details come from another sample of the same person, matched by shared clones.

The CDR3 reads as follows: CASSSGLAGLSDTGELFF. The DNA reads TGTGCCAGCAGCTCGGGACTAGCGGGACTATCCGACACCGGGGAGCTGTTTTTT. The chain joins TRBV7-2 to TRBJ2-2; TRBD2 fits 13 bases in the junction. From cysteine to phenylalanine, the CDR3 is 18 amino acids long. Only the CDR3 portion is preserved as DNA: 54 bases, with reading frame beginning at the first base. Reading the germline V gene gives CDR1 SGHTA and CDR2 FQGNSA. Trimming takes 4 bases off V and 3 bases off J; junction bases not matched to a gene: 8.